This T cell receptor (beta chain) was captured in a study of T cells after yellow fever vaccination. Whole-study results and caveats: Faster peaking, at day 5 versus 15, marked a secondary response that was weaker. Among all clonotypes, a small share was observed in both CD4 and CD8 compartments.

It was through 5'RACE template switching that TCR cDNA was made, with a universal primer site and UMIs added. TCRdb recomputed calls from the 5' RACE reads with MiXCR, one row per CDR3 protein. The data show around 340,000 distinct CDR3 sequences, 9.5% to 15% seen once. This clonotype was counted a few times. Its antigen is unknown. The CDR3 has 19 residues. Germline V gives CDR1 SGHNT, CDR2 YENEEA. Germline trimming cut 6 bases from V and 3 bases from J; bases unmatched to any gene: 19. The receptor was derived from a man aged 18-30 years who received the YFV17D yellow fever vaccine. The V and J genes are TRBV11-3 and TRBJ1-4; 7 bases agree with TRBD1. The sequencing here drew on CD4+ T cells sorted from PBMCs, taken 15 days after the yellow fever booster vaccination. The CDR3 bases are TGTGCCAGCAGGGACCCGGACAGGAAGGAGGTCCGGTCTAATGAAAAACTGTTTTTT. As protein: CASRDPDRKEVRSNEKLFF.